These 8 T cell receptor beta chains were sequenced from one sample in a study of radiation and T cells in renal cell carcinoma. The time point was: baseline pretreatment blood. The treatment denotes: 15 Gy SBRT to primary tumor, nephrectomy 4 weeks later. Sequencing used immunoSEQ multiplex PCR; TCRdb keeps in-frame clones, though not all of them. The table records approximately 51,000 clones, approximately 80% of them present only once. Sequences were derived from blood, sampled from a patient whose treatment included radiotherapy and nephrectomy. The receptors originated from a woman aged 70-85 years with renal cell carcinoma.

The chain's CDR3 is CAWSGLAGANEQFF. The CDR3, as DNA: TGTGCCTGGAGTGGGCTAGCGGGAGCCAATGAGCAGTTCTTC. The rearrangement links TRBV30 to TRBJ2-1; TRBD2 agrees at 10 bases. In germline, CDR1 is GTSNPN, CDR2 SVGIG (reference sequence). V lost 1 base to trimming and J lost 6 bases; unmatched junction nucleotides: 3. This CDR3 is 14 amino acids long.

The count of this clone is one. The rearrangement joins TRBV4-1 to TRBJ2-2; 14 nucleotides line up with TRBD2. Germline lookup yields CDR1 MGHRA and CDR2 YSYEKL. CDR3 length equals 18 residues. V trimming: 3 bases; J trimming: 6 bases; junction bases outside the gene matches: 9. The CDR3 region is CASSHGTSGGGSPGELFF. The CDR3 bases are TGCGCCAGCAGCCACGGGACTAGCGGGGGCGGAAGTCCCGGGGAGCTGTTTTTT.

The chain couples TRBV5-8 to TRBJ2-7; 14 bases are shared with TRBD2. This CDR3 is 15 amino acids long. V shed 4 bases, J shed 2 bases, and the junction held 2 bases outside the gene matches. Germline CDR1 reads SGHTS; CDR2 reads YDEGEE. The CDR3: CASSAGLAGAYEQYF. CDR3 in DNA: TGTGCCAGCAGCGCGGGACTAGCGGGGGCCTACGAGCAGTACTTC. Full variable domain (missing parts from reference TRBV5-8 and TRBJ2-7): EAGVTQSPTHLIKTRGQQATLRCSPISGHTSVYWYQQALGLGLQFLLWYDEGEERNRGNFPPRFSGRQFPNYSSELNVNALELEDSALYLCASSAGLAGAYEQYFGPGTRLTVT.

The chain combines TRBV6-1 with TRBJ2-3, with a possible D match to TRBD2 (5 bases). The CDR3 is 16 amino acids. Germline V CDR1 and CDR2: MNHNS, SASEGT. The germline V and J ends were trimmed by 4 bases and 0 bases, with 14 bases remaining between them. CDR3 loop: CASSVFREGSTDTQYF. In DNA form, the CDR3 reads TGTGCCAGCAGTGTCTTCCGGGAAGGGAGCACAGATACGCAGTATTTT.

The chain is built from TRBV9 and TRBJ2-2; 7 bases line up with TRBD2. J was trimmed by 5 bases and V by 5 bases; bases with no gene match: 6. The CDR3 totals 14 residues. Germline V CDR1 and CDR2: SGDLS, YYNGEE. The chain's CDR3 is CASRPGGDTGELFF. The CDR3 DNA reads as TGTGCCAGCAGGCCGGGGGGTGATACCGGGGAGCTGTTTTTT.

The chain carries TRBV7-2 and TRBJ1-4; 8 bases agree with TRBD1. J lost 5 bases, V lost 6 bases, and 5 bases had no gene match. Per germline, CDR1 SGHTA and CDR2 FQGNSA. The CDR3 covers 14 residues. The CDR3 bases are TGTGCCAGCAGACCGGGACAGGCGAATGAAAAACTGTTTTTT. This encodes CASRPGQANEKLFF.

The chain is built from TRBV7-3 and TRBJ2-7; 10 bases line up with TRBD1. Germline-derived CDR1 and CDR2 are SGHTA and FQGTGA. The CDR3 sequence is 15 residues long. V lost 2 bases and J lost 7; bases outside the gene matches: 8. The chain's CDR3 is CASSLSGQGSLEQYF. For the CDR3, the DNA is TGTGCCAGCAGCTTATCGGGACAGGGGTCCTTAGAGCAGTACTTC. Combining the CDR3 with reference TRBV7-3 and TRBJ2-7 gives the whole variable domain GAGVSQTPSNKVTEKGKYVELRCDPISGHTALYWYRQSLGQGPEFLIYFQGTGAADDSGLPNDRFFAVRPEGSVSTLKIQRTERGDSAVYLCASSLSGQGSLEQYFGPGTRLTVT.

The chain links TRBV5-1 to TRBJ1-2; unclear D gene. The V and J ends lost 0 bases and 2 bases respectively, with 8 bases between them. Germline-derived CDR1 and CDR2 are SGHRS and YFSETQ. The CDR3 totals 14 residues. The CDR3 region has the DNA TGCGCCAGCAGCTTGGGGACTGGGAACTATGGCTACACCTTC. Encoded protein: CASSLGTGNYGYTF.